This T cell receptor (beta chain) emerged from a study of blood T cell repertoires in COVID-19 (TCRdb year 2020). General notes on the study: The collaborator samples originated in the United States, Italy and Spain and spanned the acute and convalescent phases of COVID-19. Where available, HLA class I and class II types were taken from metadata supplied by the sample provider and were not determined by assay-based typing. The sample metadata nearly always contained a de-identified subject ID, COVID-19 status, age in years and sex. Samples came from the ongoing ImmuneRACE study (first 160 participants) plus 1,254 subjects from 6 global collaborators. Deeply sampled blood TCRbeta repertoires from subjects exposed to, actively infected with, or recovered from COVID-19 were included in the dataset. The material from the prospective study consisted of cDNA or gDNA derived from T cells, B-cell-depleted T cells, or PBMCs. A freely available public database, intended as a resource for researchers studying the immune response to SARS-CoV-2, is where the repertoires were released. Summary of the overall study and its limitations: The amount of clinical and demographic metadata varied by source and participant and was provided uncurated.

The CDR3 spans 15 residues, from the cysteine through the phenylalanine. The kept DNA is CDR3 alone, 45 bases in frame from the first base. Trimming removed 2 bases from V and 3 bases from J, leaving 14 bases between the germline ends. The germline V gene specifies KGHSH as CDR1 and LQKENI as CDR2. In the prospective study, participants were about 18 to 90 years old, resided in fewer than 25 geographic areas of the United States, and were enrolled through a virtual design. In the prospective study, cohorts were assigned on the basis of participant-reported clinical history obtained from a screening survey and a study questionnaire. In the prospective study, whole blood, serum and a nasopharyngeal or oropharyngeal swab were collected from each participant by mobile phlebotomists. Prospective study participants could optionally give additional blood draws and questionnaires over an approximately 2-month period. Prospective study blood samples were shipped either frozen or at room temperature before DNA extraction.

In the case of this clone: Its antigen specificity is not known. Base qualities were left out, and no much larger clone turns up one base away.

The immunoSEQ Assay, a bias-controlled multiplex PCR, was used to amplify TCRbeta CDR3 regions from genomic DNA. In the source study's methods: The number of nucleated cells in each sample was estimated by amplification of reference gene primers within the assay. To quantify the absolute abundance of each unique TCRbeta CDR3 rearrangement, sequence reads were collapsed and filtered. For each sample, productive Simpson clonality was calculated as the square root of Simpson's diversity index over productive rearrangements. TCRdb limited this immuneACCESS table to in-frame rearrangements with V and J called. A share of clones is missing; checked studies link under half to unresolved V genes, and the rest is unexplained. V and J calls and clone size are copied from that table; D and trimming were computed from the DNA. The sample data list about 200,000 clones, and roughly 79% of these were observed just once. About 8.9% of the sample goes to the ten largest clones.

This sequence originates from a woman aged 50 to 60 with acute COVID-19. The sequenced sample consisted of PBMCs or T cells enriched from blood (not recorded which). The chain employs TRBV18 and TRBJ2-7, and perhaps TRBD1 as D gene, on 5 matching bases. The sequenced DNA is TGTGCCAGCTCACCATCTCTCGACAGCTTCTACGAGCAGTACTTC. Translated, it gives CASSPSLDSFYEQYF.